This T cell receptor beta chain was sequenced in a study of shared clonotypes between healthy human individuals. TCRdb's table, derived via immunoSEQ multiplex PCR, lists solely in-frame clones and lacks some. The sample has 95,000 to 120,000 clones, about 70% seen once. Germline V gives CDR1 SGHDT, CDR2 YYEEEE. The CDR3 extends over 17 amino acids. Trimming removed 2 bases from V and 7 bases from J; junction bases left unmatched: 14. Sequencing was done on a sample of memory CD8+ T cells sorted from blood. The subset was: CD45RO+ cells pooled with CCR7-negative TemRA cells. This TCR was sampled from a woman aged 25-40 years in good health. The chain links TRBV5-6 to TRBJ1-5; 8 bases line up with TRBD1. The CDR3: CASSFMSGQVRGQPQHF. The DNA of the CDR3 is TGTGCCAGCAGCTTTATGTCGGGACAGGTAAGAGGACAGCCCCAGCATTTT.